The TCR beta chain described here comes from a study of PD-1 blockade in classical Hodgkin lymphoma. Findings and limits, study-wide: With CD4+ cells, TCR diversity rose significantly by C4D1, but not with CD8+ cells.

The protocol was immunoSEQ multiplex PCR, while the TCRdb copy is restricted to in-frame clones and leaves out a portion. The table has some 21,000 clones, 65% to 75% seen once; the top ten hold roughly a fifth. All trial patients relapsed after autologous stem cell transplantation. This clone was seen a handful of times. Its specificity is unknown. V was pared by 1 base and J by 3 bases, with 13 bases between. Germline CDR1 is MNHNS and CDR2 is SASEGT. The CDR3 consists of 15 residues. The sequence derives from a human donor with classical Hodgkin lymphoma. The source material was peripheral blood mononuclear cells (PBMCs), sampled at baseline. The gene calls are TRBV6-1 and TRBJ2-7; no clear D. The CDR3 DNA reads TGTGCCAGCAGTGAAGATCCGGAAAGAAGCTACGAGCAGTACTTC. Translation gives CASSEDPERSYEQYF.